The subject of this entry is one T cell receptor (beta chain). Sequenced by immunoSEQ multiplex PCR; TCRdb stores in-frame clones only, minus some. This table holds fewer than 65,000 clones, just under 90% found once. The sample comes from a study of OX40 agonist ivuxolimab in advanced cancers. CDR3 size: 16 residues. V gave up 1 base and J gave up 4 bases, with 14 bases separating them. CDR1 and CDR2 from the germline V gene are MGHRA and YSYEKL. The rearrangement joins TRBV4-1 to TRBJ2-1; TRBD2 is a possible D gene (6 bases). The input for sequencing was CD4+ or CD8+ T cells sorted from blood, taken in a trial of the OX40 agonist ivuxolimab. The clonotype was recovered from an adult with an advanced solid tumor such as melanoma, head and neck, liver or kidney cancer. Here the CDR3 reads CASSQVLAVKYNEQFF. CDR3 DNA: TGCGCCAGCAGCCAAGTCTTAGCGGTTAAGTACAATGAGCAGTTCTTC.